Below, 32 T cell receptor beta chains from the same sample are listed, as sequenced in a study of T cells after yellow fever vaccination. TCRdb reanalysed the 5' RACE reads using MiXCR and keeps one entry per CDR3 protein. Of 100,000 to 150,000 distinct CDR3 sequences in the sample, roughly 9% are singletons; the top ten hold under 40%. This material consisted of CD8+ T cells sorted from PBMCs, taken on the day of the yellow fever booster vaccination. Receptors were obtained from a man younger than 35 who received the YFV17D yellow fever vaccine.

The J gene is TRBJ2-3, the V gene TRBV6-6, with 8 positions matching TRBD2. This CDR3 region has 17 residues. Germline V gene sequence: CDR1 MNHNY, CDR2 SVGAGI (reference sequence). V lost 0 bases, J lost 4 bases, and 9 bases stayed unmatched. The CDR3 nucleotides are TGTGCCAGCAGTTACTCCTCCTCTCTAGCGGGCGCAGATACGCAGTATTTT. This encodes CASSYSSSLAGADTQYF.

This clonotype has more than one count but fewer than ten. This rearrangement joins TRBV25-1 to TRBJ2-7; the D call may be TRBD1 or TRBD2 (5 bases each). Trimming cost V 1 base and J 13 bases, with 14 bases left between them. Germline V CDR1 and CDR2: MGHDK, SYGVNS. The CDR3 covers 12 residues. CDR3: CASSESAGTLYV. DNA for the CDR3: TGTGCCAGCAGTGAATCCGCCGGGACCCTCTACGTC.

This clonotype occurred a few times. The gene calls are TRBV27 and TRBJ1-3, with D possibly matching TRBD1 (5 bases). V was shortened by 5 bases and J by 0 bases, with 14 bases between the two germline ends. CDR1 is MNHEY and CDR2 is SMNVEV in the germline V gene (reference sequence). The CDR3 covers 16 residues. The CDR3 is CASSDRKPSSGNTIYF. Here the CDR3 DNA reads TGTGCCAGCAGTGACAGAAAACCTAGCTCTGGAAACACCATATATTTT.

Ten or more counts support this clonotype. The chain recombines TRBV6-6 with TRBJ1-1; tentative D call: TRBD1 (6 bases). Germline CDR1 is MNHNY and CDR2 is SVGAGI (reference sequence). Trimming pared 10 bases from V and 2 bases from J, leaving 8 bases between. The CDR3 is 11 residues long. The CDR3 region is CATDRNTEAFF. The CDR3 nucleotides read TGTGCCACGGACAGAAACACTGAAGCTTTCTTT.

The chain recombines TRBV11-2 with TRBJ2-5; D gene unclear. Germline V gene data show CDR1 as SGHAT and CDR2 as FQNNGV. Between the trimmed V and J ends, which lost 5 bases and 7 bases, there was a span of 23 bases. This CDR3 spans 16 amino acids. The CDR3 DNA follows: TGTGCCAGCAGCCCTTTAGGATCTCAGGCGTTTGGGACCCAGTACTTC. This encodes CASSPLGSQAFGTQYF.

DNA of the CDR3: TGCGCCAGCAGCCAAGGCCGGGGCTACACCTTC. Amino acids: CASSQGRGYTF. V gene TRBV4-1 combines with J gene TRBJ1-2; D unresolved. Germline V gene lookup returns CDR1 MGHRA and CDR2 YSYEKL. This CDR3 has 11 residues. V was shortened by 1 base and J by 8 bases, with 5 bases between the two germline ends.

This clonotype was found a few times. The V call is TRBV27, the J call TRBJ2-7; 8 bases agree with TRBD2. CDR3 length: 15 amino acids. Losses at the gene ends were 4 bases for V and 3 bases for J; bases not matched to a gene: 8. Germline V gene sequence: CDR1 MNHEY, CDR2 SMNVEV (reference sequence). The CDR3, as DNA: TGTGCCAGCAGTTGGGCGTCGGGGGGGAGCTACGAGCAGTACTTC. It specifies CASSWASGGSYEQYF.

The DNA for the CDR3 is TGCAGCGTTGAAGCCATACACAGGGGGCGCGACACAGATACGCAGTATTTT. Translated, it gives CSVEAIHRGRDTDTQYF. The rearrangement joins TRBV29-1 to TRBJ2-3, with 9 bases identical to TRBD1. This CDR3 contains 17 residues. The J segment lost 2 bases and the V segment lost 1 base, leaving 10 bases of the junction unmatched. Germline V gene lookup returns CDR1 SQVTM and CDR2 ANQGSEA.

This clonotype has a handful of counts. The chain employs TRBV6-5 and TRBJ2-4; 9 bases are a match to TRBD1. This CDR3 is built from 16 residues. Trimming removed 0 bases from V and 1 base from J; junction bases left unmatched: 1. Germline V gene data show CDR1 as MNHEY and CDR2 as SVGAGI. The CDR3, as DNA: TGTGCCAGCAGTTACTCACAGGGGGCGGCCAAAAACATTCAGTACTTC. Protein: CASSYSQGAAKNIQYF.

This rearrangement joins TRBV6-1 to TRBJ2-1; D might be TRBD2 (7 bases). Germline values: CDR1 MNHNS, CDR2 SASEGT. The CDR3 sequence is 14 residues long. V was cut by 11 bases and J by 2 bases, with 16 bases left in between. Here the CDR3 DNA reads TGTGCCGGGTGGGGGGGGCTTCCCTACAATGAGCAGTTCTTC. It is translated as CAGWGGLPYNEQFF.

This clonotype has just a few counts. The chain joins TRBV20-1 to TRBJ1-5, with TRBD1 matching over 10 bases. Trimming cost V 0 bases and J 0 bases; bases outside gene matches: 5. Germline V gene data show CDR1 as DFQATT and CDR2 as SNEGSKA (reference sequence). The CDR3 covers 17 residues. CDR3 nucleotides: TGCAGTGCTAGAGATCGACAGGGGGCTCATAGCAATCAGCCCCAGCATTTT. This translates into CSARDRQGAHSNQPQHF.

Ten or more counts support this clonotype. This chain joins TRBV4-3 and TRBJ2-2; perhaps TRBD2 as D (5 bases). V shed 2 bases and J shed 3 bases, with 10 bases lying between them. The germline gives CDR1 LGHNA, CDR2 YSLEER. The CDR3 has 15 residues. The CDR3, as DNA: TGCGCCAGCAGCCAATTGGGGAGTGACACCGGGGAGCTGTTTTTT. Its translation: CASSQLGSDTGELFF.

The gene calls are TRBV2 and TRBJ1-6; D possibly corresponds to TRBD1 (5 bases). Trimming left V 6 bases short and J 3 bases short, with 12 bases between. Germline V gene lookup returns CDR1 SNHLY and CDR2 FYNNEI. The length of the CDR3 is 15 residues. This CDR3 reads CASSEGRNYNSPLHF. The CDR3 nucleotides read TGTGCCAGCAGCGAGGGACGGAACTATAATTCACCCCTCCACTTT.

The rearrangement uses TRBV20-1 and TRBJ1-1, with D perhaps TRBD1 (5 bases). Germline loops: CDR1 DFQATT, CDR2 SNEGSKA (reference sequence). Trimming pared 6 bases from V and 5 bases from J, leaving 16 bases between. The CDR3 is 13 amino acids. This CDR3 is CSATGTQGTEAFF. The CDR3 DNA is TGCAGTGCCACCGGGACCCAGGGAACTGAAGCTTTCTTT.

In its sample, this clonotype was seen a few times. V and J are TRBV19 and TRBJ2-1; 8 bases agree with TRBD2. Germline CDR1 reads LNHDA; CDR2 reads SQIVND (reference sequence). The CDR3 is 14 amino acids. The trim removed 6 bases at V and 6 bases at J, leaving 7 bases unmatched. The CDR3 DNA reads TGTGCCAGTAGGTCGGGGGGGGGCCCCAATGAGCAGTTCTTC. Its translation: CASRSGGGPNEQFF.

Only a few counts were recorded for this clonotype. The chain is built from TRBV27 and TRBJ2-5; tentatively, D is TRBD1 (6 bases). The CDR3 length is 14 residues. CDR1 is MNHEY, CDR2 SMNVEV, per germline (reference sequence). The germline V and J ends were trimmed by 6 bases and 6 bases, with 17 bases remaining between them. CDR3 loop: CASRATGLPKTQYF. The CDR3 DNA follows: TGTGCCAGCAGAGCGACAGGCCTCCCGAAGACCCAGTACTTC.

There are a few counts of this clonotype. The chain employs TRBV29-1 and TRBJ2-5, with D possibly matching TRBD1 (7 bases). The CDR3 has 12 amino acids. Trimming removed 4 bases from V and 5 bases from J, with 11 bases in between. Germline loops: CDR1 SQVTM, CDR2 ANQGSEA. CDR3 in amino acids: CSVGPGGETQYF. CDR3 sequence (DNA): TGCAGCGTTGGCCCAGGGGGGGAGACCCAGTACTTC.

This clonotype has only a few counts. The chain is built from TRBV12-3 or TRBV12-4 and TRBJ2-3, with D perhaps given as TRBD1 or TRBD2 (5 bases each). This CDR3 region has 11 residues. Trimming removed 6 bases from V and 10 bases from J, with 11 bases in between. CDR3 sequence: CASSLQGAQYF. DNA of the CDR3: TGTGCCAGCAGCCTCCAGGGAGCGCAGTATTTT.

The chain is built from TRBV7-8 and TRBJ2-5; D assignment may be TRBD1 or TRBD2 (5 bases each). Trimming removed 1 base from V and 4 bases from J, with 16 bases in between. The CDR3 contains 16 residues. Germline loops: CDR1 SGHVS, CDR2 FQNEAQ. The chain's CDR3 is CASSLEPWGKGETQYF. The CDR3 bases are TGTGCCAGCAGCTTAGAACCTTGGGGGAAAGGAGAGACCCAGTACTTC. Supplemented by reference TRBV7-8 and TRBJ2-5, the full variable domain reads GAGVSQSPRYKVAKRGQDVALRCDPISGHVSLFWYQQALGQGPEFLTYFQNEAQLDKSGLPSDRFFAERPEGSVSTLKIQRTQQEDSAVYLCASSLEPWGKGETQYFGPGTRLLVL.

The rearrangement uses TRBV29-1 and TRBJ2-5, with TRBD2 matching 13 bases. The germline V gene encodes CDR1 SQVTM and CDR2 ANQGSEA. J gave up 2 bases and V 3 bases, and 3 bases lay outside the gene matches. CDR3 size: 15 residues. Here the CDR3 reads CSVDGTSGEQETQYF. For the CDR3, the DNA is TGCAGCGTTGACGGGACTAGCGGGGAGCAAGAGACCCAGTACTTC.

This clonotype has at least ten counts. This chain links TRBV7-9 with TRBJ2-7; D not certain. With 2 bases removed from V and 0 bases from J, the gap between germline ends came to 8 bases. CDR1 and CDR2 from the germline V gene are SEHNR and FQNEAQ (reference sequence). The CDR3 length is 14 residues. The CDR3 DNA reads TGTGCCAGCAGCTTACTGCTGAGCTCCTACGAGCAGTACTTC. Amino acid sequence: CASSLLLSSYEQYF.

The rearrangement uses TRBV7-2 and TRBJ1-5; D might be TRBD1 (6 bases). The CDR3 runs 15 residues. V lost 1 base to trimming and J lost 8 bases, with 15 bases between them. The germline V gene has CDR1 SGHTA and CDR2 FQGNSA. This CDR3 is CASSLDRAPREPQHF. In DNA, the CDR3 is TGTGCCAGCAGCTTAGACAGGGCCCCTCGGGAGCCCCAGCATTTT.

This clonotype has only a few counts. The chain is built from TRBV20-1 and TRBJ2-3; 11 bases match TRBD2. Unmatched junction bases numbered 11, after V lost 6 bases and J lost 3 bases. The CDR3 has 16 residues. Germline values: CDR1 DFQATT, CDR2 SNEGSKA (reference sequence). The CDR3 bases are TGCAGTGCCCCCATGATAGCGGGGGGGCGAACAGATACGCAGTATTTT. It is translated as CSAPMIAGGRTDTQYF.

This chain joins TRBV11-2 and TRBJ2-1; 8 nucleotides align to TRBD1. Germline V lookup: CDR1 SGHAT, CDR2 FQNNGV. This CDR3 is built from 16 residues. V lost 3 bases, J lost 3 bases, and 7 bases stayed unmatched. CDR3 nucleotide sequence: TGTGCCAGCAGCTTGGGCGGGACAGGAGGCTACAATGAGCAGTTCTTC. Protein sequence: CASSLGGTGGYNEQFF.

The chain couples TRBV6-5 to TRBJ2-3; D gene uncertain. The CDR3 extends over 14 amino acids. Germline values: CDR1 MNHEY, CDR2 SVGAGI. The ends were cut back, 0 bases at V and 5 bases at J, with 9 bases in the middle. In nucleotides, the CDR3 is TGTGCCAGCAGTTACTCGGCGGTCCGAGATACGCAGTATTTT. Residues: CASSYSAVRDTQYF.

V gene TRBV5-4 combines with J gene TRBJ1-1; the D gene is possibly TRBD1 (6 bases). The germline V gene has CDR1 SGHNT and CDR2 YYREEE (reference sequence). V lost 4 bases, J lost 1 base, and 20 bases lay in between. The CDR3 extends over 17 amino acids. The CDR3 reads CASSAGGRGEKNTEAFF. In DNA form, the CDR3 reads TGTGCCAGCAGCGCCGGGGGAAGGGGGGAGAAGAACACTGAAGCTTTCTTT.

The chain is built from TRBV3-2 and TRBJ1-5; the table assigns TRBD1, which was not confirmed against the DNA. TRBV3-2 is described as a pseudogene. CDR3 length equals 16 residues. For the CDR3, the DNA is TGTGCCAGCAGCTATCTACAGCAGGGGGCAAGACAGCCCCAGCATTTT. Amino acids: CASSYLQQGARQPQHF.

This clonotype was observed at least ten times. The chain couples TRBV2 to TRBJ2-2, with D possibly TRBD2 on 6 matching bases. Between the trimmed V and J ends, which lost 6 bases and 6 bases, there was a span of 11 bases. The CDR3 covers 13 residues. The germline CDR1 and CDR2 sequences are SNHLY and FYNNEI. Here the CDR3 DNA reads TGTGCCAGCAGGGTCAGGGAGGCCGGGGAGCTGTTTTTT. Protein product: CASRVREAGELFF.

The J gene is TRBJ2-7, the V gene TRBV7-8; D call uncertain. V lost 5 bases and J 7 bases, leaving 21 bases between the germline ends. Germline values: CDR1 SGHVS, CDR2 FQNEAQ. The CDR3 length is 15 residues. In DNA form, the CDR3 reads TGTGCCAGCAGCCCTAGACGGTATCTGAGTAGAGAGCAGTACTTC. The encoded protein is CASSPRRYLSREQYF.

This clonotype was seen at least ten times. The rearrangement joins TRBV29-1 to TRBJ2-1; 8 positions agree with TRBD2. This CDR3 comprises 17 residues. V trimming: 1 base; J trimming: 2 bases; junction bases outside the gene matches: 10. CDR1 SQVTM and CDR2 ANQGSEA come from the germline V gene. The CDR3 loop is CSVEGGGSGDPYNEQFF. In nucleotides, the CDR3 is TGCAGCGTTGAAGGGGGCGGTAGCGGGGATCCCTACAATGAGCAGTTCTTC.

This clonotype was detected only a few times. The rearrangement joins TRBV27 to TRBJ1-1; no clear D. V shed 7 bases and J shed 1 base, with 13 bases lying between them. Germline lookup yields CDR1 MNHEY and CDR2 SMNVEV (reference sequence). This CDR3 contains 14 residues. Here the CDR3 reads CASTPGLENTEAFF. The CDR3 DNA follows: TGTGCCAGCACTCCGGGCCTGGAGAACACTGAAGCTTTCTTT.

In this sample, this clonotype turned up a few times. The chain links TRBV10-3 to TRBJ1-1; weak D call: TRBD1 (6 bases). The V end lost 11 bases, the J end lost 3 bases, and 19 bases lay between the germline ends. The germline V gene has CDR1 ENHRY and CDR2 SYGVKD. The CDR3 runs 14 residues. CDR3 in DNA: TGTGCCTCCCACGCCGGGGGCTGGGACACTGAAGCTTTCTTT. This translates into CASHAGGWDTEAFF.